This TCR beta chain was profiled in a study of blood T cells in healthy people across ages. Study-wide results and caveats: With age, beta diversity per million T cells declined roughly linearly, significantly by 30 to 50.

Primed by a sample-barcoded 5' primer and a J-beta primer mix, a second PCR proceeded for 7 to 11 cycles. TCRdb processed the 5' RACE reads anew with MiXCR; each CDR3 protein has one entry. The sample yields about 640,000 distinct CDR3 sequences, approximately 30% seen once. This clonotype was observed many times. Its antigen is currently unknown. Staff drew roughly 10 milliliters of peripheral blood from each donor. From germline, CDR1 is DFQATT and CDR2 SNEGSKA (reference sequence). Losses at the gene ends were 6 bases for V and 0 bases for J; bases not matched to a gene: 1. This CDR3 region has 12 residues.

This rearrangement joins TRBV20-1 to TRBJ2-7; 8 bases line up with TRBD1. Input material: blood. The receptor was derived from a woman at least 80 years old in good health. In DNA form, the CDR3 reads TGCAGTGCGGGACAGGACTCCTACGAGCAGTACTTC. Its protein product is CSAGQDSYEQYF.